The 23 T cell receptor beta chains reported below all come from one sample, sequenced in a study of blood T cell repertoires in COVID-19. The repertoire was sequenced with immunoSEQ multiplex PCR; TCRdb's copy has only in-frame clones and lacks some. This sample carries roughly 290,000 clones, roughly 89% of them seen once, and the ten largest clones take approximately 6%. Sequenced: PBMCs or T cells enriched from blood (not recorded which). Receptors originate from a woman between 35 and 50 years old who had recovered from COVID-19.

V usage is TRBV5-1 and J usage is TRBJ2-5, with 10 bases that match TRBD1. This CDR3 is built from 13 residues. CDR1 is SGHRS, CDR2 YFSETQ, per germline. Germline trimming cut 4 bases from V and 5 bases from J; bases unmatched to any gene: 2. The CDR3 sequence: CASSRGQGETQYF. The CDR3 DNA reads TGCGCCAGCAGCAGGGGACAGGGGGAGACCCAGTACTTC.

In regard to this clone: This is likely a read error, given that the CDR3 carries no conserved phenylalanine or tryptophan at its end. The limits of the CDR3 on the DNA are not certain, so only TCRdb's listed CDR3 is given. The chain is built from TRBV2 and TRBJ1-2; the listed D gene, TRBD1, was not tested against the DNA. The CDR3 contains 14 residues when both ends are counted. In germline, CDR1 is SNHLY, CDR2 FYNNEI. This CDR3 reads CASSVLQGQWREFL.

The chain employs TRBV5-1 and TRBJ1-1; possible D gene TRBD1, 6 bases. The germline V gene has CDR1 SGHRS and CDR2 YFSETQ. This CDR3 has 14 residues. V lost 3 bases, J lost 3 bases, and 12 bases lay in between. This chain's CDR3 is CASSSRGSYTEAFF. The CDR3 DNA is TGCGCCAGCAGCTCCAGGGGATCGTACACTGAAGCTTTCTTT.

This rearrangement joins TRBV3-1 (or the pseudogene TRBV3-2) to TRBJ2-2, with D perhaps TRBD2 (5 bases). V lost 1 base and J 0 bases, leaving 6 bases between the germline ends. In germline, CDR1 is LGHDT, CDR2 YNNKEL (reference sequence). The CDR3 totals 15 residues. The CDR3 spells CASSQGTSNTGELFF. CDR3 sequence (DNA): TGTGCCAGCAGCCAAGGGACTTCGAACACCGGGGAGCTGTTTTTT.

By sample share, this clone is medium-sized (0.01 to 0.1%). The sample contains more than one DNA sequence encoding this CDR3. The chain employs TRBV27 and TRBJ2-7; 8 nucleotides align to TRBD1. This CDR3 is 12 amino acids long. Unmatched junction bases numbered 3, after V lost 9 bases and J lost 2 bases. Per germline, CDR1 MNHEY and CDR2 SMNVEV (reference sequence). CDR3 nucleotides: TGTGCCAGTAAGACAGGGGCCTACGAGCAGTACTTC. The encoded protein is CASKTGAYEQYF.

This clone was found a few times. The chain links TRBV5-4 to TRBJ2-1; 8 nucleotides align to TRBD2. V shed 5 bases, J shed 5 bases, and the junction held 9 bases outside the gene matches. CDR3 size: 15 residues. Per germline, CDR1 SGHNT and CDR2 YYREEE (reference sequence). CDR3 sequence (DNA): TGTGCCAGCAGGGGTGGAGCGGGAGATGACAATGAGCAGTTCTTC. It codes for CASRGGAGDDNEQFF.

V usage is TRBV24-1 and J usage is TRBJ2-5; D may be TRBD2 (6 bases). CDR1 and CDR2 from the germline V gene are KGHDR and SFDVKD. CDR3 length equals 13 residues. V lost 10 bases to trimming and J lost 5 bases, with 16 bases between them. Here the CDR3 reads CATEDTRGETQYF. The CDR3 DNA reads as TGTGCCACAGAAGACACCCGGGGGGAGACCCAGTACTTC.

The chain carries TRBV6-5 and TRBJ2-1; D perhaps matches TRBD2 (5 bases). V dropped 5 bases and J dropped 4 bases, with 15 bases sitting between them. CDR3 length: 15 residues. Per the germline V gene, CDR1 is MNHEY and CDR2 is SVGAGI. The CDR3 loop reads CASSPAGGQYNEQFF. The CDR3 nucleotides are TGTGCCAGCAGTCCTGCGGGCGGCCAATACAATGAGCAGTTCTTC.

The V call is TRBV27, the J call TRBJ2-5; TRBD1 aligns across 8 bases. From germline, CDR1 is MNHEY and CDR2 SMNVEV (reference sequence). V was pared by 2 bases and J by 7 bases, with 9 bases of the junction left unmatched. This CDR3 region has 15 residues. The CDR3 is CASSLVPQGAGTQYF. The CDR3 coding sequence is TGTGCCAGCAGTTTAGTTCCCCAGGGGGCTGGGACCCAGTACTTC.

This sequence joins TRBV6-5 and TRBJ2-5; TRBD1 agrees at 10 bases. CDR1 is MNHEY, CDR2 SVGAGI, per germline. The V and J ends lost 5 bases and 5 bases, in that order; junction bases with no gene match: 2. The CDR3 loop spans 13 amino acids. The CDR3 DNA reads TGTGCCAGCAGTAAGGACAGGGGGGAGACCCAGTACTTC. This codes for CASSKDRGETQYF.

This chain uses TRBV7-3 with TRBJ2-7; D may be TRBD1 (6 bases). This CDR3 has 15 amino acids. Germline loops: CDR1 SGHTA, CDR2 FQGTGA. V was pared by 0 bases and J by 1 base, with 10 bases between. The DNA for the CDR3 is TGTGCCAGCAGCTTAACAAAGGGGGATTCCTACGAGCAGTACTTC. This sequence encodes CASSLTKGDSYEQYF.

The V gene is TRBV28, the J gene TRBJ2-7; 11 bases match TRBD2. J lost 4 bases, V lost 5 bases, and 13 bases had no gene match. This CDR3 contains 17 residues. Germline values: CDR1 MDHEN, CDR2 SYDVKM. This CDR3 is CASSKSTTSGTPYEQYF. The CDR3, as DNA: TGTGCCAGCAGTAAATCGACGACTAGCGGGACACCTTACGAGCAGTACTTC.

The chain combines TRBV3-1 (or the pseudogene TRBV3-2) with TRBJ2-5; 10 bases line up with TRBD2. Germline V gene data show CDR1 as LGHDT and CDR2 as YNNKEL (reference sequence). The V and J ends lost 0 bases and 3 bases, in that order; junction bases with no gene match: 13. The CDR3 totals 19 residues. The DNA for the CDR3 is TGTGCCAGCAGCCAAGATCGGGGACTAGCGTCACCAGGGAAAGAGACCCAGTACTTC. It yields the protein CASSQDRGLASPGKETQYF.

The V gene is TRBV3-1 (or the pseudogene TRBV3-2), the J gene TRBJ1-4; tentatively, D is TRBD1 (6 bases). This CDR3 comprises 16 residues. Germline V gives CDR1 LGHDT, CDR2 YNNKEL (reference sequence). Trimming took off 4 bases at V and 0 bases at J, with 12 bases between the two ends. The CDR3 is CASSRSRTATNEKLFF. The CDR3 coding sequence is TGTGCCAGCAGCCGCAGCCGGACAGCAACTAATGAAAAACTGTTTTTT.

This clone was found once. V is TRBV19 and J is TRBJ2-6; D is ambiguous. This CDR3 region has 14 residues. Germline lookup yields CDR1 LNHDA and CDR2 SQIVND (reference sequence). V was clipped by 3 bases and J by 3 bases, with 6 bases between them. This CDR3 reads CASSIRVGANVLTF. In nucleotides, the CDR3 is TGTGCCAGTAGTATCCGGGTTGGGGCCAACGTCCTGACTTTC.

The chain combines TRBV5-6 with TRBJ1-4; 8 nucleotides line up with TRBD1. V gave up 3 bases and J gave up 3 bases; unmatched junction bases: 4. The length of the CDR3 is 15 residues. CDR1 and CDR2 (germline): SGHDT, YYEEEE. For the CDR3, the DNA is TGTGCCAGCAGCTCCCCGGGACAGGCTAATGAAAAACTGTTTTTT. It is translated as CASSSPGQANEKLFF.

This clone appeared a few times. J is TRBJ2-1 and V is TRBV7-2, with D perhaps TRBD1 (6 bases). Germline CDR1 reads SGHTA; CDR2 reads FQGNSA. This CDR3 has 12 residues. V shed 1 base and J shed 10 bases, with 8 bases lying between them. Written as DNA, the CDR3 is TGTGCCAGCAGCTTAGACAGGGAAGAGCAGTTCTTC. Its translation is CASSLDREEQFF.

The chain is built from TRBV7-2 and TRBJ2-5; tentatively, D is TRBD1 (6 bases). The V end was cut by 4 bases, the J end by 3 bases, with 12 bases between. Germline V CDR1 and CDR2: SGHTA, FQGNSA. CDR3 length: 14 residues. Written as DNA, the CDR3 is TGTGCCAGCAGCTATGGGGACATCGAAGAGACCCAGTACTTC. It codes for CASSYGDIEETQYF.

The chain links TRBV29-1 to TRBJ2-2; 8 bases line up with TRBD2. The CDR3 sequence is 12 residues long. The V segment lost 7 bases and the J segment 4 bases; nucleotides outside the gene matches: 2. Germline CDR1 and CDR2: SQVTM and ANQGSEA. CDR3: CSARGGTGELFF. CDR3 nucleotide sequence: TGCAGCGCCCGGGGGGGCACCGGGGAGCTGTTTTTT.

V and J are TRBV7-8 and TRBJ2-7; 9 bases agree with TRBD2. The V gene's germline CDR1 is SGHVS and CDR2 FQNEAQ. The CDR3 extends over 15 amino acids. Trimming took 0 bases from V and 3 from J; bases not matched to a gene: 3. The DNA of the CDR3 is TGTGCCAGCAGCTTAGCGTCTAGCGGGAACTACGAGCAGTACTTC. This encodes CASSLASSGNYEQYF.

Only a few counts were recorded for this clone. The chain couples TRBV28 to TRBJ1-2; no clear D. The CDR3 is 12 amino acids. Looked up from germline, CDR1 is MDHEN and CDR2 is SYDVKM. V lost 2 bases to trimming and J lost 5 bases, with 6 bases between them. Here the CDR3 DNA reads TGTGCCAGCAGTTTACCCAGTTATGGCTACACCTTC. Protein: CASSLPSYGYTF.

The CDR3 is CASSGGHQETQYF. The DNA for the CDR3 is TGTGCCAGCAGTGGGGGACATCAAGAGACCCAGTACTTC. The chain uses TRBV2 and TRBJ2-5; the D gene is possibly TRBD1 (6 bases). The CDR3 totals 13 residues. V shed 4 bases and J shed 2 bases, with 8 bases lying between them. CDR1 is SNHLY and CDR2 is FYNNEI in the germline V gene.

J is TRBJ2-5 and V is TRBV15, with D perhaps TRBD1 (6 bases). Trimming cost V 0 bases and J 5 bases, with 10 bases left between them. Germline values: CDR1 LNHNV, CDR2 YYDKDF (reference sequence). The CDR3 totals 14 residues. The CDR3 sequence is CATSRDRGTETQYF. For the CDR3, the DNA is TGTGCCACCAGCAGAGATAGGGGGACCGAGACCCAGTACTTC.